This record covers a single TCR beta chain. Its cognate antigen is unknown. In the same sample, other DNA sequences code for this CDR3. CDR1 MNHNY and CDR2 SVGAGI come from the germline V gene (reference sequence). The CDR3 is made up of 11 amino acids. The V end was cut by 7 bases, the J end by 5 bases, with 8 bases between. Isolated RNA was reverse transcribed in full, so expressed TCRB transcripts were sequenced. Sequencing used immunoSEQ multiplex PCR; TCRdb keeps in-frame clones, though not all of them. The sample consists of 680,000 or so clones, 13% of them appearing once. This sample was included in a study of beta chain features in type 1 diabetes. Study results and limitations: Shortening of TCRB CDR3s, moderate but significant, appeared in all four CD4+ subsets of Type 1 diabetes patients. Sequencing used cDNA, and cells with high TCR expression could therefore be over-represented.

The receptor was derived from a man between 18 and 29 years old with type 1 diabetes. Sequencing input: naive CD4+ T cells from blood. J is TRBJ1-2 and V is TRBV6-6, with TRBD1 as a possible D gene (6 bases). This CDR3 is CASKGDYGYTF. In DNA form, the CDR3 reads TGTGCCAGCAAGGGGGATTATGGCTACACCTTC.